This T cell receptor beta chain emerged from a study of beta chain features in type 1 diabetes. Study-wide findings and caveats: TCRB CDR3s were moderately but significantly shorter in Type 1 diabetes patients in all four CD4+ subsets.

What was sequenced were expressed TCRB transcripts, since all of the isolated RNA had been reverse transcribed. Measured with immunoSEQ multiplex PCR; TCRdb has only the in-frame clones, and not every one. The data show around 180,000 clones, with approximately 8% seen just once and roughly 0.46% held by the top ten. In this sample, this clone turned up a few times. Its antigen is not known. Isolation of CD4+ naive, central memory, regulatory and stem cell-like memory cells was achieved by sorting via CD45RO/CCR7/CD25/CD127/CD95/CD27. Sequenced sample: central memory CD4+ T cells from blood. The source of this sequence is a man aged 18 to 29 with type 1 diabetes.

The CDR3 reads CATGTGAYEQYF. The CDR3 DNA sequence: TGTGCCACCGGGACAGGGGCCTACGAGCAGTACTTC. This chain uses TRBV6-5 with TRBJ2-7, with TRBD1 identical over 10 bases. The ends lost 10 bases at V and 2 bases at J; junction bases unmatched: 2. CDR3 size: 12 residues. In germline, CDR1 is MNHEY, CDR2 SVGAGI.